This TCR beta chain came from a study of T cells in Graves' hyperthyroidism and ophthalmopathy. It was RNA transcripts that yielded the amplified TCR beta CDR3 regions. In the first-round RT-PCR of the TCR CDR3, the HTBI primer set was used. TCRdb passed the multiplex PCR reads through MiXCR, listing each CDR3 protein once. The data contain 300,000 to 450,000 distinct CDR3 sequences, less than 20% of them seen just once; the ten biggest clones take up 35% to 50%. It was less than 13 ml of fresh peripheral blood that supplied the PBMCs. V lost 6 bases and J lost 4, with 25 bases in between. Germline CDR1 is MDHEN and CDR2 is SYDVKM. The CDR3 contains 18 residues.

The J gene is TRBJ2-1, the V gene TRBV28; the D gene is possibly TRBD1 (5 bases). Sequencing was performed on blood. The sequence came from a man aged 18-30 years with Graves' ophthalmopathy. The CDR3 sequence is CASSHRYPSTDFYNEQFF. The CDR3 DNA reads as TGTGCCAGCAGCCATAGATACCCTTCGACAGATTTTTACAATGAGCAGTTCTTC. Looking up the rest from reference TRBV28 and TRBJ2-1 gives the full variable domain: DVKVTQSSRYLVKRTGEKVFLECVQDMDHENMFWYRQDPGLGLRLIYFSYDVKMKEKGDIPEGYSVSREKKERFSLILESASTNQTSMYLCASSHRYPSTDFYNEQFFGPGTRLTVL.